This T cell receptor (beta chain) is drawn from a study of T cell responses to AZD1222 COVID-19 vaccine. Comments on this clone: What it recognizes is unknown.

Germline V gene data show CDR1 as SGHTS and CDR2 as YDEGEE. CDR3 length: 14 residues. V shed 4 bases and J shed 2 bases, with 12 bases lying between them. TCRdb's table, derived via immunoSEQ multiplex PCR, lists solely in-frame clones and lacks some. The sample lists around 67,000 clones; over 80% were seen once. Study observations and caveats: The study found Spike-specific TCR breadth and depth rose after two AZD1222 doses.

Sequencing was performed on peripheral blood, taken on day 0 of AZD1222 vaccination. This receptor was obtained from an adult in good health. The V and J genes are TRBV5-8 and TRBJ1-2, with a weak D call TRBD1 (5 bases). CDR3 amino acids: CASSGRVRNYGYTF. CDR3 in DNA: TGTGCCAGCAGCGGCAGGGTGCGCAACTATGGCTACACCTTC.